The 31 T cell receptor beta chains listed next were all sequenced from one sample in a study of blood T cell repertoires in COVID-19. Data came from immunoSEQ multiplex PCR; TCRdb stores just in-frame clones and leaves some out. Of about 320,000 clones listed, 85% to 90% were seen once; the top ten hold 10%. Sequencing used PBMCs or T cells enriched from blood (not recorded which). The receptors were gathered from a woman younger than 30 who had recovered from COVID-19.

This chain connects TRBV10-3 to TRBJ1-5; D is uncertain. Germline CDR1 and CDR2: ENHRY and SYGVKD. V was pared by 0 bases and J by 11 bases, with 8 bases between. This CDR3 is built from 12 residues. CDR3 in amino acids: CAISESFGTQHF. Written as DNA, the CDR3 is TGTGCCATCAGTGAGTCGTTCGGGACCCAGCATTTT.

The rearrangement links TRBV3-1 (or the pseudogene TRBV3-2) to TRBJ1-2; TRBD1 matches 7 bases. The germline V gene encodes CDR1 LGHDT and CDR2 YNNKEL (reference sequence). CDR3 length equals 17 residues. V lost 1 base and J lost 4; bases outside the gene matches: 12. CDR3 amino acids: CASSQVGQAPLVYGYTF. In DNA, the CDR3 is TGTGCCAGCAGCCAAGTCGGACAGGCACCGCTAGTCTATGGCTACACCTTC.

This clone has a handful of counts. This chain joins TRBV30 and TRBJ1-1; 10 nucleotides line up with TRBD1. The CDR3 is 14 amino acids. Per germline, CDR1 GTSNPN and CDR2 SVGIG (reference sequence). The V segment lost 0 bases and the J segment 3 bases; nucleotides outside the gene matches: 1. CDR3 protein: CAWSVGTGDTEAFF. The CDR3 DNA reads TGTGCCTGGAGTGTGGGGACAGGGGACACTGAAGCTTTCTTT.

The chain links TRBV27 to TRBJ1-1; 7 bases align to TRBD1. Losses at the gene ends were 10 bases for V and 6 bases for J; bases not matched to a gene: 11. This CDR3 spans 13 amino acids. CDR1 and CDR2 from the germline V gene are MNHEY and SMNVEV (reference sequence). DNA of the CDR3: TGTGCCACCCTAGGAGAGGGGGCGGCTGAAGCTTTCTTT. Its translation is CATLGEGAAEAFF.

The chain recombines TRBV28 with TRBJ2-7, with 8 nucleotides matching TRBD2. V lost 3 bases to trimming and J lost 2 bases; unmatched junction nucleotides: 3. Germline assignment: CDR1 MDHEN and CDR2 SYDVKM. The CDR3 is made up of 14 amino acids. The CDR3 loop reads CASSFGGEPYEQYF. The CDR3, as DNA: TGTGCCAGCAGTTTCGGGGGGGAGCCCTACGAGCAGTACTTC.

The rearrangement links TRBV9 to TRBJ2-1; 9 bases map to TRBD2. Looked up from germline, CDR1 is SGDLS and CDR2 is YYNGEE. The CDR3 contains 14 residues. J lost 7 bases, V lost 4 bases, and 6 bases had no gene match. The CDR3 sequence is CASSTGTSRNEQFF. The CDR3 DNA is TGTGCCAGCAGCACAGGGACTAGCAGGAATGAGCAGTTCTTC.

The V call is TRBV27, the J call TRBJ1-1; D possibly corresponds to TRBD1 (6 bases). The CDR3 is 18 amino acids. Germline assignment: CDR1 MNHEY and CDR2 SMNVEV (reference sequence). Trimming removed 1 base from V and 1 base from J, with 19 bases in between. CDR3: CASSLWGGGGDWNTEAFF. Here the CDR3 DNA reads TGTGCCAGCAGTTTATGGGGGGGCGGAGGGGATTGGAACACTGAAGCTTTCTTT.

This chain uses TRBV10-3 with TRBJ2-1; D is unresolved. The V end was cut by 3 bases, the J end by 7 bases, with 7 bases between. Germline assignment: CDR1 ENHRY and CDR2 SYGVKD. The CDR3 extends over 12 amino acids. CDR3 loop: CAISDVDNEQFF. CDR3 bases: TGTGCCATCAGTGACGTAGATAATGAGCAGTTCTTC.

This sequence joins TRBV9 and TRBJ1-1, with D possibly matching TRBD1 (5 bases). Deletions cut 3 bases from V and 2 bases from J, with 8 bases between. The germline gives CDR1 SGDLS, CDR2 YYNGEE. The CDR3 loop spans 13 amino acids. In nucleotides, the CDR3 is TGTGCCAGCAGCGCGACAGCTAACACTGAAGCTTTCTTT. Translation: CASSATANTEAFF.

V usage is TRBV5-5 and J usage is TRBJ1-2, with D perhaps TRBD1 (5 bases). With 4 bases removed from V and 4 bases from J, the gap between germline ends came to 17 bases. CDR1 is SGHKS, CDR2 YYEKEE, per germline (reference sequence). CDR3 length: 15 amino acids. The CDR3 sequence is CASSLSTEVIYGYTF. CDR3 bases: TGTGCCAGCAGCCTATCGACAGAAGTTATCTATGGCTACACCTTC.

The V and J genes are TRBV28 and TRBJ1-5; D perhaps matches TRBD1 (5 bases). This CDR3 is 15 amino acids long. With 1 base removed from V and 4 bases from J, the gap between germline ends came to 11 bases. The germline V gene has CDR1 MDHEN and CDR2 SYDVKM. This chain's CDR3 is CASSLFARANQPQHF. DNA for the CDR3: TGTGCCAGCAGTTTATTTGCCAGGGCAAATCAGCCCCAGCATTTT.

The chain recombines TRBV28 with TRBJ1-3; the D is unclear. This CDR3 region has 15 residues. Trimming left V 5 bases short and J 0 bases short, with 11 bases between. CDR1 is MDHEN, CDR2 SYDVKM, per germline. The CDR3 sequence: CASSHFRVSGNTIYF. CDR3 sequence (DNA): TGTGCCAGCAGTCATTTCCGGGTCTCTGGAAACACCATATATTTT.

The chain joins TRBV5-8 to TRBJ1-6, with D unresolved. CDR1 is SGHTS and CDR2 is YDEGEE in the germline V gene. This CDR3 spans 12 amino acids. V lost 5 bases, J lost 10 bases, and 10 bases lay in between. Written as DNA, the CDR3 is TGTGCCAGCAGTACCGTCGGGTCACCCCTCCACTTT. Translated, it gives CASSTVGSPLHF.

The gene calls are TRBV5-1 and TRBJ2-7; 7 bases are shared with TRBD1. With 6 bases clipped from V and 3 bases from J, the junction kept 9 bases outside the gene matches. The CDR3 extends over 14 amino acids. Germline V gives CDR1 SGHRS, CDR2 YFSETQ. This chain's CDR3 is CASTGDSQDYEQYF. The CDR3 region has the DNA TGCGCCAGCACAGGGGACAGTCAAGACTACGAGCAGTACTTC.

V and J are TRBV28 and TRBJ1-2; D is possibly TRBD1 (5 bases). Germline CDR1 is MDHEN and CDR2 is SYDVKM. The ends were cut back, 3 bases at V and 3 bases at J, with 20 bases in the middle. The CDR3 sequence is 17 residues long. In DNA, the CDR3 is TGTGCCAGCAGTTTGGAGGGATTTTTGGGGCGGGACTATGGCTACACCTTC. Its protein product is CASSLEGFLGRDYGYTF.

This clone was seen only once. For the CDR3, the DNA is TGTGCCAGCTCACCGGACGCGACAGCTAACTATGGCTACACCTTC. It is translated as CASSPDATANYGYTF. V is TRBV18 and J is TRBJ1-2, with a tentative D call TRBD1 (5 bases). Trimming cost V 3 bases and J 0 bases, with 11 bases left between them. Germline assignment: CDR1 KGHSH and CDR2 LQKENI. The CDR3 sequence is 15 residues long.

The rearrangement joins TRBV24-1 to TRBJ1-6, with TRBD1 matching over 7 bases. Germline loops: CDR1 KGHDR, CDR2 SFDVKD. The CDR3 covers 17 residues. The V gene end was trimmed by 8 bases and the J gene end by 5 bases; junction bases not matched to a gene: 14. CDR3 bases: TGTGCCACCACCACTGTATGCGGGACAGTCAATAATTCACCCCTCCACTTT. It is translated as CATTTVCGTVNNSPLHF.

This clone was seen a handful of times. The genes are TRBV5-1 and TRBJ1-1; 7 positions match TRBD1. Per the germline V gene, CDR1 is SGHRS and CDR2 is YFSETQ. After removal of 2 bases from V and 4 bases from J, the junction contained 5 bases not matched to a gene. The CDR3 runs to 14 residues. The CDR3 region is CASSFDRATTEAFF. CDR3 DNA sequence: TGCGCCAGCAGCTTTGACAGGGCTACCACTGAAGCTTTCTTT.

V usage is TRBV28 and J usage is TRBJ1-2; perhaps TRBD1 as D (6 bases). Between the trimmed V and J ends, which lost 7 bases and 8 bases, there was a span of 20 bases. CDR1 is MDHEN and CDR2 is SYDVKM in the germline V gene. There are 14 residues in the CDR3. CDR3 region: CASTTGGRMKGYTF. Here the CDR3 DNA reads TGTGCCAGCACCACCGGGGGGCGGATGAAGGGCTACACCTTC.

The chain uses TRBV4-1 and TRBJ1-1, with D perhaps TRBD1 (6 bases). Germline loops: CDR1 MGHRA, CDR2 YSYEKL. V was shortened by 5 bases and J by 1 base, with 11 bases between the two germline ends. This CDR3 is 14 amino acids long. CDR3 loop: CASSAPGQNTEAFF. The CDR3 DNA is TGCGCCAGCAGCGCCCCGGGACAGAACACTGAAGCTTTCTTT.

CDR3 loop: CASSQDRVSNYGYTF. The DNA of the CDR3 is TGTGCCAGCAGCCAAGACAGGGTTTCTAACTATGGCTACACCTTC. The chain carries TRBV7-8 and TRBJ1-2, with 7 bases fitting TRBD1. Germline CDR1 and CDR2: SGHVS and FQNEAQ. This CDR3 region has 15 residues. V was clipped by 5 bases and J by 0 bases; unmatched bases: 6.

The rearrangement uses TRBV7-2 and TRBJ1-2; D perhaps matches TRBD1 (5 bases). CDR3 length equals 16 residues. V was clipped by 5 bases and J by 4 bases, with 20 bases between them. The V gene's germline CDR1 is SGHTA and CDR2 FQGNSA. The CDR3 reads CASSPVDSIRVYGYTF. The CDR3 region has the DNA TGTGCCAGCAGCCCAGTTGACAGTATAAGAGTCTATGGCTACACCTTC.

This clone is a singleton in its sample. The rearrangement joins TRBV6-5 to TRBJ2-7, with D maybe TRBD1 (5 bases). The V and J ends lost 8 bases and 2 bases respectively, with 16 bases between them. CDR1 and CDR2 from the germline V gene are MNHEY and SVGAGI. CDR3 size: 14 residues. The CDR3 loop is CASLSPGPPYEQYF. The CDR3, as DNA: TGTGCCAGCCTCTCCCCAGGGCCCCCCTACGAGCAGTACTTC.

The CDR3 loop reads CARTTTPDRGVFGYTF. The DNA of the CDR3 is TGTGCCAGGACCACAACGCCGGACAGGGGTGTTTTTGGCTACACCTTC. The rearrangement links TRBV2 to TRBJ1-2, with 9 bases matching TRBD1. In germline, CDR1 is SNHLY, CDR2 FYNNEI. V shed 9 bases, J shed 7 bases, and the junction held 18 bases outside the gene matches. CDR3 length: 16 residues. Variable domain in full (rest from reference TRBV2 and TRBJ1-2): EPEVTQTPSHQVTQMGQEVILRCVPISNHLYFYWYRQILGQKVEFLVSFYNNEISEKSEIFDDQFSVERPDGSNFTLKIRSTKLEDSAMYFCARTTTPDRGVFGYTFGSGTRLTVV.

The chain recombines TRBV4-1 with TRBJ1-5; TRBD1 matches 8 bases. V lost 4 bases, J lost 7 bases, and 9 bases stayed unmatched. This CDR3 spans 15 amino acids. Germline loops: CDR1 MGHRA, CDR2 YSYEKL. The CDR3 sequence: CASSRMTGERQPQHF. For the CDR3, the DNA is TGCGCCAGCAGCCGGATGACAGGGGAACGACAGCCCCAGCATTTT.

CDR3 in DNA: TGTGCCAGCAGTTACCTTCAGGGCTCGGGCTACACCTTC. This codes for CASSYLQGSGYTF. The chain uses TRBV6-5 and TRBJ1-2; D is perhaps TRBD1 (5 bases). Germline CDR1 and CDR2: MNHEY and SVGAGI. This CDR3 has 13 amino acids. The V end was cut by 2 bases, the J end by 8 bases, with 12 bases between.

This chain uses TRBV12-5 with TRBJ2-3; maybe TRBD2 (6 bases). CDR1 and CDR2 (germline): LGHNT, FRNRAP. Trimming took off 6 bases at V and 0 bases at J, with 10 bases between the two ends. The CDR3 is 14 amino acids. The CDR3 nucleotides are TGTGCTAGTGGGGCCGGGACTAGCACAGATACGCAGTATTTT. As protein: CASGAGTSTDTQYF.

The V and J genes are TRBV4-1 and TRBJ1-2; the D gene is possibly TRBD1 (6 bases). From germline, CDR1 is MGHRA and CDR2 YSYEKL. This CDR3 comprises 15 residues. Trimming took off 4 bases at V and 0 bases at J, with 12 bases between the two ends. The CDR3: CASSRRGGSNYGYTF. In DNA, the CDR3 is TGCGCCAGCAGCCGAAGAGGGGGTTCTAACTATGGCTACACCTTC.

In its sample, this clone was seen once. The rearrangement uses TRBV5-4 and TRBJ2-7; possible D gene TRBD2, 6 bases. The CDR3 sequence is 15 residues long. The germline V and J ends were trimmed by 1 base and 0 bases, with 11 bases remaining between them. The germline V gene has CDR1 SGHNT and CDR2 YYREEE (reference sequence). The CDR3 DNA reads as TGTGCCAGCAGCTTGAGCACGGGAGCCTCCTACGAGCAGTACTTC. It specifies CASSLSTGASYEQYF.

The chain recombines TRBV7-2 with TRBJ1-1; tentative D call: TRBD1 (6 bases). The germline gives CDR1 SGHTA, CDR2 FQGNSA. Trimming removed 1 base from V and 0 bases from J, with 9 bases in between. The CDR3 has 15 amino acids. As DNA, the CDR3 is TGTGCCAGCAGCTTAGACAGGGCCCTGAACACTGAAGCTTTCTTT. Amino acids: CASSLDRALNTEAFF. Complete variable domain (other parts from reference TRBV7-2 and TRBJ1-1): GAGVSQSPSNKVTEKGKDVELRCDPISGHTALYWYRQSLGQGLEFLIYFQGNSAPDKSGLPSDRFSAERTGGSVSTLTIQRTQQEDSAVYLCASSLDRALNTEAFFGQGTRLTVV.

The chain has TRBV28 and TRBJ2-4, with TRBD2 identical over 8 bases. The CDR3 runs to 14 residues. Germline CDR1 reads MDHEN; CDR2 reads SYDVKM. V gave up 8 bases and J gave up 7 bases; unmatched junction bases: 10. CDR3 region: CASRGSGRGNIQYF. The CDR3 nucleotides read TGTGCCAGCCGGGGGAGCGGGAGAGGGAACATTCAGTACTTC.